This passage covers 20 T cell receptor beta chains from one sample sequenced in a study of T-cell reconstitution after alpha-beta-depleted transplantation in children. Preparation of the TCRbeta library involved a method that used unique molecular identifiers. TCRdb fed the PCR reads into MiXCR, producing one record per CDR3 protein. This table has some 450,000 distinct CDR3 sequences, around two fifths appearing once. The specimen was PBMCs, collected before TCRalphabeta/CD19-depleted stem cell transplant. These receptors originate from a girl aged 2 to 9 with aplastic anemia, due to receive a stem cell transplant.

On this clonotype itself: At one end, the junction sequence differs from germline, possibly due to a read error. V gene TRBV11-2 combines with J gene TRBJ2-7; no reliable D call. The germline gives CDR1 SGHAT, CDR2 FQNNGV. The CDR3 extends over 14 amino acids. CDR3 DNA: TGTGCCAGCAGCCTAGAGTTGGGGATGTACGAGCAGTACTTC. Its translation is CASSLELGMYEQYF.

This clonotype occurred a few times. The rearrangement links TRBV20-1 to TRBJ2-1; D may be TRBD1 (6 bases). Deletions cut 5 bases from V and 9 bases from J, with 11 bases between. Germline V CDR1 and CDR2: DFQATT, SNEGSKA (reference sequence). This CDR3 has 11 amino acids. The CDR3 protein is CSAYQGSEQFF. The CDR3, as DNA: TGCAGTGCTTATCAGGGGTCTGAGCAGTTCTTC.

This rearrangement joins TRBV12-3 or TRBV12-4 to TRBJ1-2, with a possible D match to TRBD1 (6 bases). V was clipped by 3 bases and J by 3 bases, with 11 bases between them. CDR3 length: 14 amino acids. CDR3 DNA sequence: TGTGCCAGCAGTTTTGCGGGACACGACTATGGCTACACCTTC. Encoded protein: CASSFAGHDYGYTF.

This sequence joins TRBV10-3 and TRBJ1-1; D is unresolved. The V end lost 2 bases, the J end lost 3 bases, and 10 bases lay between the germline ends. This CDR3 contains 14 residues. Germline CDR1 and CDR2: ENHRY and SYGVKD. The CDR3 coding sequence is TGTGCCATCAGTGAGGGCCTTAAGGACACTGAAGCTTTCTTT. It codes for CAISEGLKDTEAFF.

This clonotype has only a few counts. The chain has TRBV6-1 and TRBJ1-2; a weak D match, TRBD1 (5 bases). V lost 2 bases to trimming and J lost 4 bases, with 14 bases between them. The length of the CDR3 is 15 residues. Germline values: CDR1 MNHNS, CDR2 SASEGT. CDR3 in amino acids: CASSERRQISYGYTF. For the CDR3, the DNA is TGTGCCAGCAGTGAAAGGCGACAGATTTCCTATGGCTACACCTTC.

About this clonotype itself: The missing conserved phenylalanine or tryptophan at the end of this CDR3 makes a read error likely. The rearrangement links TRBV12-5 to TRBJ2-1; D uncertain. This CDR3 spans 13 amino acids. From germline, CDR1 is LGHNT and CDR2 FRNRAP. Trimming stripped 3 bases from V and 4 bases from J, with 7 bases between. The CDR3 DNA reads TGTGCTAGTGGTTTATCCCGGTACAATGAGCAGTTCTAC. Its translation is CASGLSRYNEQFY.

The chain combines TRBV20-1 with TRBJ1-1; D is possibly TRBD1 (5 bases). CDR1 and CDR2 (germline): DFQATT, SNEGSKA (reference sequence). The CDR3 loop spans 10 amino acids. V lost 5 bases and J lost 11, with 12 bases in between. CDR3 amino acids: CSAPGTLAFF. CDR3 in DNA: TGCAGTGCTCCTGGGACCCTGGCTTTCTTT.

There are a few counts of this clonotype. The chain has TRBV6-5 and TRBJ1-6; no reliable D call. V was shortened by 1 base and J by 9 bases, with 13 bases between the two germline ends. This CDR3 contains 15 residues. Germline assignment: CDR1 MNHEY and CDR2 SVGAGI. CDR3 region: CASSYFVGSGSPLHF. For the CDR3, the DNA is TGTGCCAGCAGTTACTTTGTGGGTTCGGGTTCACCCCTCCACTTT.

To note about this clonotype: One junction end does not reproduce the germline sequence, and a read error may be involved. The gene calls are TRBV28 and TRBJ1-1; D is unclear. The CDR3 is 11 amino acids. The germline V gene encodes CDR1 MDHEN and CDR2 SYDVKM. The CDR3 loop is CASTHNTEAFF. The CDR3 DNA sequence: TGTGCCAGCACTCATAACACTGAGGCTTTCTTT.

This clonotype has more than one count but fewer than ten. The rearrangement links TRBV6-1 to TRBJ2-1; 8 bases align to TRBD2. CDR1 and CDR2 from the germline V gene are MNHNS and SASEGT. The junction had 4 bases not matched to a gene; V was cut back by 6 bases and J by 3 bases. This CDR3 has 14 amino acids. CDR3 sequence: CASRTSANYNEQFF. CDR3 nucleotides: TGTGCCAGCAGGACTAGCGCCAACTACAATGAGCAGTTCTTC.

This clonotype showed up just a few times. The DNA of the CDR3 is TGTGCCAGCAGTTTAAGGACAGAGCAGGGGGAAAAACTGTTTTTT. Amino acids: CASSLRTEQGEKLFF. V usage is TRBV12-3 or TRBV12-4 and J usage is TRBJ1-4; possible D gene TRBD1, 6 bases. V gave up 2 bases and J gave up 8 bases, with 15 bases separating them. There are 15 residues in the CDR3.

The gene calls are TRBV2 and TRBJ2-1; D could derive from TRBD1 or TRBD2 (6 bases each). With 6 bases removed from V and 8 bases from J, the gap between germline ends came to 20 bases. This CDR3 spans 15 amino acids. CDR1 and CDR2 (germline): SNHLY, FYNNEI. The CDR3 bases are TGTGCCAGCAGACTCCGGGACATGGAGGGGGATGAGCAGTTCTTC. It encodes CASRLRDMEGDEQFF.

This clonotype has at least ten counts. J is TRBJ2-1 and V is TRBV7-2, with D perhaps matching TRBD1 (6 bases). This CDR3 is 13 amino acids long. Trimming took off 6 bases at V and 10 bases at J, with 16 bases between the two ends. Germline lookup yields CDR1 SGHTA and CDR2 FQGNSA. The CDR3 coding sequence is TGTGCCAGCAGTTTGGTAGGGGGTTCCGAGCAGTTCTTC. Translating gives CASSLVGGSEQFF.

This clonotype came up many times. The chain recombines TRBV7-9 with TRBJ1-5, with D unclear. The germline CDR1 and CDR2 sequences are SEHNR and FQNEAQ (reference sequence). The germline V and J ends were trimmed by 3 bases and 4 bases, with 13 bases remaining between them. CDR3 length equals 15 residues. The CDR3 DNA follows: TGTGCCAGCAGCTTCTCTAGGGCGGGAAATCAGCCCCAGCATTTT. Its translation: CASSFSRAGNQPQHF. Drawing the rest from reference TRBV7-9 and TRBJ1-5, the complete variable domain is DTGVSQNPRHKITKRGQNVTFRCDPISEHNRLYWYRQTLGQGPEFLTYFQNEAQLEKSRLLSDRFSAERPKGSFSTLEIQRTEQGDSAMYLCASSFSRAGNQPQHFGDGTRLSIL.

This clonotype was seen many times. The chain carries TRBV20-1 and TRBJ2-3; D ambiguous. Germline loops: CDR1 DFQATT, CDR2 SNEGSKA (reference sequence). Trimming removed 5 bases at V and 6 bases at J, with 12 bases between. This CDR3 is 12 amino acids long. CDR3 sequence: CSAASLSDTQYF. As DNA, the CDR3 is TGCAGTGCTGCTTCCCTCTCGGATACGCAGTATTTT.

The chain uses TRBV6-5 and TRBJ1-1; maybe TRBD1 (6 bases). This CDR3 has 15 amino acids. Germline V lookup: CDR1 MNHEY, CDR2 SVGAGI. The V end was cut by 2 bases, the J end by 2 bases, with 12 bases between. The chain's CDR3 is CASSYGYRDNTEAFF. In DNA, the CDR3 is TGTGCCAGCAGTTACGGGTACAGGGATAACACTGAAGCTTTCTTT.

V gene TRBV4-2 combines with J gene TRBJ2-7; D is possibly TRBD2 (6 bases). There are 15 residues in the CDR3. Trimming stripped 0 bases from V and 2 bases from J, with 11 bases between. Per the germline V gene, CDR1 is LGHNA and CDR2 is YNFKEQ. The CDR3 loop reads CASSQDRRATYEQYF. The CDR3 DNA follows: TGTGCCAGCAGCCAAGATCGGAGGGCCACCTACGAGCAGTACTTC.

This clonotype occurred once. The V call is TRBV20-1, the J call TRBJ2-7, with TRBD1 matching over 7 bases. The germline V gene encodes CDR1 DFQATT and CDR2 SNEGSKA (reference sequence). Trimming cost V 4 bases and J 3 bases; bases outside gene matches: 3. There are 12 residues in the CDR3. CDR3 in amino acids: CSATRQGYEQYF. As DNA, the CDR3 is TGCAGTGCTACAAGACAGGGCTACGAGCAGTACTTC.

The J gene is TRBJ2-7, the V gene TRBV3-1; D unclear. The CDR3 covers 13 residues. In germline, CDR1 is LGHDT, CDR2 YNNKEL (reference sequence). The germline V and J ends were trimmed by 2 bases and 5 bases, with 10 bases remaining between them. The CDR3 nucleotides are TGTGCCAGCAGCCAAATGGTGGGCCACGAGCAGTACTTC. Translation: CASSQMVGHEQYF.

This clonotype was counted between two and nine times. The rearrangement joins TRBV12-3 or TRBV12-4 to TRBJ1-2, with D possibly matching TRBD1 (5 bases). The CDR3 spans 14 residues. V shed 5 bases and J shed 4 bases, with 14 bases lying between them. The chain's CDR3 is CASSRDASVYGYTF. In nucleotides, the CDR3 is TGTGCCAGCAGTCGGGACGCCTCGGTCTATGGCTACACCTTC.